What follows is one T cell receptor beta chain and its context. The sample originates from a study of blood T cell repertoires in COVID-19. Looking at the study overall: Samples taken during acute and convalescent COVID-19 were collected in the United States, Italy and Spain.

Per the original data handling: Amplification with reference gene primers provided the estimates of nucleated cell counts. Generated by immunoSEQ multiplex PCR, the TCRdb table keeps only in-frame clones and is missing some. V and J calls and clone size are as listed in that table; D and trimming were resolved from the DNA. The sample lists about 52,000 clones; over 65% were seen once. The Seattle site enrolled patients during active infection and followed them longitudinally. The clonotype was recovered from a man of 80 years or more with COVID-19, enrolled during active disease. Sequencing was performed on peripheral blood.

Here the CDR3 reads CASSTTDYGYTF. CDR3 sequence (DNA): TGTGCCAGCTCCACGACTGACTATGGCTACACCTTC. The genes are TRBV18 and TRBJ1-2; D is unclear. Germline V gene lookup returns CDR1 KGHSH and CDR2 LQKENI. The CDR3 totals 12 residues. Trimming left V 6 bases short and J 3 bases short, with 8 bases between.